Only a few counts were recorded for the clone carrying this T cell receptor beta chain. This record comes from a study of blood T cell repertoires in COVID-19. In the study overall: COVID-19 samples collected from the United States, Italy and Spain covered acute and convalescent phases. Sources were T cells, B-cell-depleted T cells, or PBMCs; the material itself was cDNA or gDNA.

The CDR3 length is 15 residues. From germline, CDR1 is KGHSH and CDR2 LQKENI. Trimming removed 2 bases at V and 1 base at J, with 9 bases between. This table comes from immunoSEQ multiplex PCR, and its TCRdb copy is limited to in-frame clones, with some not included. In the table there are some 150,000 clones, roughly 90% of which are singletons. This rearrangement joins TRBV18 to TRBJ1-5, with D possibly matching TRBD1 (5 bases). The TCR originated in a woman aged 45-60 years with acute or convalescent COVID-19. Sequencing was done on a sample of peripheral blood. CDR3 coding DNA: TGTGCCAGCTCACCAGCGGGGGGAAGCAATCAGCCCCAGCATTTT. This gives the protein CASSPAGGSNQPQHF.